This record concerns one TCR beta chain sequence. Its antigen is not yet known. Nothing much larger sits one base from this clone, and base qualities are not available. Patients with autoimmune disease history or receiving systemic immunosuppression were excluded from the trial. Peripheral blood for TCR sequencing was collected from all dose cohorts at baseline, on cycle 4 day 1, and on cycle 7 day 1. The samples were drawn from a first-in-human, open-label, multicenter phase I dose-escalation trial of ivuxolimab. Adults with locally advanced or metastatic head and neck squamous cell, hepatocellular, melanoma or renal cell carcinoma were enrolled in the trial. CD4+ and CD8+ T cells were sorted separately from peripheral blood before TCR sequencing. The data were taken from a study of OX40 agonist ivuxolimab in advanced cancers. The study in broad terms: Ivuxolimab was an agonistic, fully human IgG2 monoclonal antibody directed against OX40 (CD134), a costimulatory receptor. Intravenous ivuxolimab was administered to patients every 2 weeks at six dose levels: 0.01, 0.1, 0.3, 1.5, 3 and 10 mg/kg. The point of sequencing TCRbeta in the periphery was to test whether ivuxolimab changed TCR sequence diversity and drove clonal T-cell expansion. Patients were allowed to have had prior anti-PD-1, anti-PD-L1 or anti-CTLA-4 therapy, and 40% of the dose-escalation patients had been treated with checkpoint inhibitors. Partial responses occurred in three dose-escalation patients, of whom one had hepatocellular carcinoma and two had cutaneous melanoma. Of the roughly 51 dose-escalation patients, hepatocellular carcinoma was present in some 19, melanoma in some 15, renal cell carcinoma in 9 and head and neck cancer in 9. The paper covers the monotherapy dose-escalation part of the phase I ivuxolimab trial, which included N ≈ 52 patients. In the dose-escalation cohort, approximately 82% of patients were male, and the mean age was 60 years with a range of roughly 23 to 79. Broad study findings and their caveats: After ivuxolimab, expanded clones were on average more numerous among CD8+ T cells than among CD4+ T cells. The antigen specificity of the clonally expanded peripheral T cells was not determined. In partial responders in the 0.1-3.0 mg/kg groups, normalized peripheral clonal expansion was found to be among the lowest, especially among CD8+ T cells. Clonal expansion of both CD4+ and CD8+ blood T cells was observed from baseline to week 6 at doses 0.1 to 3.0 mg/kg. Low levels of normalized T-cell clonal expansion were also seen in some patients who did not respond.

As encoded in the germline V gene, CDR1 is SGHTA while CDR2 is FQGTGA. Taken from cysteine to phenylalanine, the CDR3 has 14 residues. Of the read, only the CDR3 DNA is kept; its 42 bases are in frame from base 1. Trimmed from V: 3 bases; trimmed from J: 4 bases; junction bases lacking a gene match: 5. Genomic DNA was isolated from the sorted cells so that the TCRbeta CDR3 region could be sequenced. The immunoSEQ Assay was used to sequence the TCRbeta CDR3 regions. What TCRdb holds here is the immuneACCESS table cut down to in-frame rearrangements. Part of the clones is not present; checked against another copy, under half of the missing clones reflect an unresolved V gene, and the others are unexplained. The sample profile shows approximately 60,000 clones; around 83% of them were found once. Around 0.7% of the sample lies in the top ten.

The chain joins TRBV7-3 to TRBJ1-2, and 7 bases in between align with TRBD1. Here the sequenced sample was CD4+ or CD8+ T cells sorted from blood, taken in a trial of the OX40 agonist ivuxolimab. The receptor's source is an adult with an advanced solid tumor such as melanoma, head and neck, liver or kidney cancer. The DNA sequence is given as TGTGCCAGCAGCTTCGACAGGGAGGGCTATGGCTACACCTTC. Its coded protein is CASSFDREGYGYTF.